This record concerns one TCR beta chain sequence. This entry belongs to a study of radiotherapy plus CTLA-4 blockade in lung cancer. Clones were read by immunoSEQ multiplex PCR, and TCRdb kept only the in-frame ones, dropping some. The sample lists 30,000 to 35,000 clones; 70% were seen once. The CDR3 length is 11 residues. V lost 0 bases, J lost 5 bases, and 5 bases lay in between. From germline, CDR1 is SQVTM and CDR2 ANQGSEA. This rearrangement joins TRBV29-1 to TRBJ2-7; the D is unclear. The TCR was taken from a human donor with non-small cell lung cancer who had stable disease on radiotherapy plus ipilimumab. The material was peripheral blood, obtained from a patient treated with radiotherapy plus ipilimumab. The CDR3 nucleotides are TGCAGCGTTGAAGATGTCCACGAGCAGTACTTC. Protein sequence: CSVEDVHEQYF.